This TCR beta chain was obtained from a study of blood T cells in healthy people across ages. Study as a whole: Roughly one uniquely barcoded beta molecule per two T cells was captured.

Trimming stripped 6 bases from V and 3 bases from J, with 14 bases between. This CDR3 is built from 13 residues. CDR1 is DFQATT, CDR2 SNEGSKA, per germline (reference sequence). A second PCR of 7 to 11 cycles used a sample-barcoded 5' primer and a J-beta primer mix. The authors tagged each cDNA molecule using a template-switch adaptor with 12 random nucleotides. TCRdb re-called the 5' RACE reads with MiXCR, one entry per CDR3 protein. The data contain over 1.5 million distinct CDR3 sequences, just under 50% of them singletons. Whole-study results and caveats: Because sorting was not performed, PBMCs prevented conclusive naive versus antigen-experienced comparison.

Details on this clonotype: Its target is not known.

For every donor, a draw yielded about 9.7 milliliters of peripheral blood. The clonotype comes from a woman aged 40 to 55 in good health. The chain employs TRBV20-1 and TRBJ1-1; D unclear. The sequencing input was blood. Written as DNA, the CDR3 is TGCAGTGCCCCGGGAGTAGACCACACTGAAGCTTTCTTT. This encodes CSAPGVDHTEAFF.